This T cell receptor (beta chain) was obtained from a study of blood T cell repertoires in COVID-19. Authors' data handling: Scientists estimated how many nucleated cells there were by amplifying reference gene primers. Measured with immunoSEQ multiplex PCR; TCRdb has only the in-frame clones, and not every one. That table is the source of V, J and clone size, and D and trimming were worked out from the DNA. The sample contains around 50,000 clones, 90% of which appear only once. Material: peripheral blood. This TCR was sampled from a human donor in a cohort sampled during active COVID-19.

The CDR3: CAASTGQGLNQPQHF. CDR3 bases: TGTGCCGCCAGCACGGGACAGGGGCTCAATCAGCCCCAGCATTTT. This chain links TRBV10-3 with TRBJ1-5; 10 bases agree with TRBD1. With V trimmed by 11 bases and J by 3 bases, 10 bases remained unmatched. CDR1 is ENHRY and CDR2 is SYGVKD in the germline V gene. This CDR3 has 15 amino acids.